This T cell receptor (beta chain) derives from a study of blood T cell repertoires in COVID-19. About the study: The United States, Italy and Spain were the sources of the acute and convalescent COVID-19 samples. From T cells, B-cell-depleted T cells, or PBMCs came the material, which was cDNA or gDNA.

This clone was counted once. The CDR3 is made up of 16 amino acids. V lost 7 bases and J lost 2; bases outside the gene matches: 7. Germline V CDR1 and CDR2: SNHLY, FYNNEI. How the authors handled the data: Reference gene primer amplification gave estimated nucleated cell counts. Repertoires were generated with immunoSEQ multiplex PCR, while TCRdb's copy carries only in-frame clones and drops some. That table supplies the V and J calls and clone size; D and trimming were determined from the DNA. This table holds 65,000 to 80,000 clones, 75% to 85% found once. This TCR was sampled from a human donor in a cohort sampled during active COVID-19. The sequenced material came from peripheral blood. The V call is TRBV2, the J call TRBJ2-3; 12 bases match TRBD2. The CDR3 protein is CASIIGLAGNTDTQYF. CDR3 coding DNA: TGTGCCAGCATCATTGGACTAGCGGGGAACACAGATACGCAGTATTTT.